Below are 3 T cell receptor beta chains sequenced from a single sample in a study of T-cell memory formation after mild COVID-19. TCRdb re-analysed the 5' RACE reads in MiXCR, keeping a single row per CDR3 protein. Of some 270,000 distinct CDR3 sequences listed, approximately 15% are singletons. Sequences were obtained from PBMCs or a T cell subset sorted from them (not recorded which). The receptors here all came from an adult woman who had mild COVID-19 (a few samples of this study predate the infection). Cell type and time point are not known.

This clonotype was seen more than once but under ten times. The gene calls are TRBV4-1 and TRBJ2-7; 7 bases are shared with TRBD2. The CDR3 is made up of 14 amino acids. Germline V gene sequence: CDR1 MGHRA, CDR2 YSYEKL. V lost 1 base and J lost 2; bases outside the gene matches: 2. The CDR3 region is CASSQGGGTYEQYF. As DNA, the CDR3 is TGCGCCAGCAGCCAAGGGGGAGGGACCTACGAGCAGTACTTC.

This clonotype was observed many times. This chain connects TRBV29-1 to TRBJ2-2; D may be TRBD2 (6 bases). Trimming removed 7 bases from V and 7 bases from J, with 7 bases in between. In germline, CDR1 is SQVTM, CDR2 ANQGSEA. This CDR3 has 10 residues. The CDR3 region has the DNA TGCAGCGCGGGGGTCGGGGAGCTGTTTTTT. It translates to CSAGVGELFF.

This clonotype was picked up a small number of times. The CDR3 is CASRPGTKNTEAFF. The CDR3 bases are TGTGCCAGCAGACCTGGGACAAAGAACACTGAAGCTTTCTTT. V usage is TRBV7-2 and J usage is TRBJ1-1, with a weak D call TRBD1 (6 bases). The CDR3 totals 14 residues. V was cut by 6 bases and J by 1 base, with 12 bases left in between. The V gene's germline CDR1 is SGHTA and CDR2 FQGNSA.